The 18 T cell receptor beta chains listed next were all sequenced from one sample in a study of CD8 T cells in Susac syndrome. A quantity of about 0.5 to 1 ug RNA underwent reverse transcription using random hexamers. TCRdb ran MiXCR on the immunoSEQ multiplex PCR reads and lists one entry per CDR3 protein. The data contain about 190,000 distinct CDR3 sequences, approximately 95% of them singletons. The specimen sequenced was CD8+ T cells from PBMCs. Every receptor here comes from a human donor with Susac syndrome.

The chain couples TRBV11-2 to TRBJ2-5; 11 positions match TRBD1. CDR1 and CDR2 (germline): SGHAT, FQNNGV. The CDR3 extends over 15 amino acids. J gave up 5 bases and V 5 bases, and 7 bases lay outside the gene matches. This chain's CDR3 is CASSADRGRGETQYF. The DNA of the CDR3 is TGTGCCAGCAGCGCGGACAGGGGGCGCGGGGAGACCCAGTACTTC.

This chain uses TRBV9 with TRBJ2-7; D is perhaps TRBD1 (6 bases). The CDR3 loop spans 14 amino acids. The V gene lost 3 bases and the J gene lost 4 bases, with 14 bases spanning the gap. Germline CDR1 reads SGDLS; CDR2 reads YYNGEE. The CDR3 nucleotides are TGTGCCAGCAGCGAGGACAGTACCAGGTACGAGCAGTACTTC. It is translated as CASSEDSTRYEQYF.

The V call is TRBV2, the J call TRBJ1-2; 12 bases agree with TRBD1. The CDR3 contains 18 residues. The germline V gene has CDR1 SNHLY and CDR2 FYNNEI. V lost 5 bases and J lost 4; bases outside the gene matches: 14. The CDR3 DNA reads TGTGCCAGCAGTCCCCTTGGGACAGGGGGCGCATCCCCCTATGGCTACACCTTC. It encodes CASSPLGTGGASPYGYTF.

The chain employs TRBV4-1 and TRBJ2-7; 9 nucleotides match TRBD2. The CDR3 contains 14 residues. CDR1 MGHRA and CDR2 YSYEKL come from the germline V gene. J lost 3 bases, V lost 2 bases, and 2 bases had no gene match. CDR3 sequence (DNA): TGCGCCAGCAGCCAATGGACTAGCGACTACGAGCAGTACTTC. Protein product: CASSQWTSDYEQYF.

V gene TRBV7-9 combines with J gene TRBJ2-7; TRBD2 agrees at 13 bases. The germline gives CDR1 SEHNR, CDR2 FQNEAQ (reference sequence). The CDR3 consists of 16 residues. J lost 2 bases, V lost 8 bases, and 9 bases had no gene match. CDR3 sequence: CASASLTSGRAYEQYF. The CDR3 DNA is TGTGCCAGCGCCAGTCTTACTAGCGGGAGGGCCTACGAGCAGTACTTC.

V gene TRBV5-6 combines with J gene TRBJ2-3, with 8 bases aligning to TRBD2. This CDR3 spans 15 amino acids. The germline V gene has CDR1 SGHDT and CDR2 YYEEEE. V shed 3 bases and J 0 bases; nucleotides not matched to a gene: 3. This CDR3 is CASSSGGVSTDTQYF. The CDR3 nucleotides are TGTGCCAGCAGCTCCGGGGGGGTTAGCACAGATACGCAGTATTTT.

The chain links TRBV10-3 to TRBJ2-3; tentatively, D is TRBD1 (6 bases). The ends were cut back, 6 bases at V and 2 bases at J, with 9 bases in the middle. Germline V gene data show CDR1 as ENHRY and CDR2 as SYGVKD. The CDR3 runs to 13 residues. The CDR3 DNA follows: TGTGCCATCAGAGGACAGCTCACAGATACGCAGTATTTT. Translated, it gives CAIRGQLTDTQYF.

Worth noting for this clonotype: The junction does not match germline at one end; this may be a read error. This chain links TRBV7-6 with TRBJ1-1; TRBD1 aligns across 9 bases. The CDR3 is 16 amino acids. From germline, CDR1 is SGHVS and CDR2 FNYEAQ. The CDR3 region is CASTLAYGTGSTEAFF. The CDR3 DNA reads as TGTGCCAGCACCTTAGCTTATGGGACAGGGAGCACTGAAGCTTTCTTT.

V usage is TRBV9 and J usage is TRBJ2-5; 8 bases line up with TRBD2. The CDR3 loop spans 14 amino acids. Germline V gives CDR1 SGDLS, CDR2 YYNGEE. V gave up 3 bases and J gave up 5 bases; unmatched junction bases: 6. CDR3 loop: CASSAAGVGETQYF. CDR3 nucleotide sequence: TGTGCCAGCAGCGCAGCGGGAGTCGGCGAGACCCAGTACTTC. Supplemented by reference TRBV9 and TRBJ2-5, the full variable domain reads DSGVTQTPKHLITATGQRVTLRCSPRSGDLSVYWYQQSLDQGLQFLIQYYNGEERAKGNILERFSAQQFPDLHSELNLSSLELGDSALYFCASSAAGVGETQYFGPGTRLLVL.

The chain links TRBV6-5 to TRBJ2-5; D is unclear. The V end was cut by 5 bases, the J end by 1 base, with 8 bases between. CDR1 MNHEY and CDR2 SVGAGI come from the germline V gene. The CDR3 length is 13 residues. The CDR3 loop reads CASSRQPQETQYF. CDR3 nucleotides: TGTGCCAGCAGTCGGCAGCCCCAAGAGACCCAGTACTTC.

This chain uses TRBV2 with TRBJ1-3; D unclear. Germline CDR1 and CDR2: SNHLY and FYNNEI. The length of the CDR3 is 15 residues. V shed 6 bases and J shed 0 bases, with 12 bases lying between them. CDR3 nucleotide sequence: TGTGCCAGCAGCCCTTCGTGGAGCTCTGGAAACACCATATATTTT. Translating gives CASSPSWSSGNTIYF. The entire variable domain, with the rest obtained from reference TRBV2 and TRBJ1-3, is as follows: EPEVTQTPSHQVTQMGQEVILRCVPISNHLYFYWYRQILGQKVEFLVSFYNNEISEKSEIFDDQFSVERPDGSNFTLKIRSTKLEDSAMYFCASSPSWSSGNTIYFGEGSWLTVV.

The sample holds one count of this clonotype. The chain uses TRBV24-1 and TRBJ2-3, with D maybe TRBD2 (5 bases). The V end was cut by 5 bases, the J end by 8 bases, with 13 bases between. The germline CDR1 and CDR2 sequences are KGHDR and SFDVKD. CDR3 length: 13 amino acids. The CDR3 reads CATSVRVGGTQYF. CDR3 sequence (DNA): TGTGCCACCAGTGTAAGGGTTGGAGGTACGCAGTATTTT.

The chain recombines TRBV20-1 with TRBJ2-2; D possibly corresponds to TRBD1 (5 bases). The germline gives CDR1 DFQATT, CDR2 SNEGSKA (reference sequence). V was cut by 1 base and J by 3 bases, with 12 bases left in between. CDR3 length: 15 amino acids. This chain's CDR3 is CSARASDRDTGELFF. CDR3 DNA sequence: TGCAGTGCTAGAGCTTCTGACAGAGACACCGGGGAGCTGTTTTTT.

This rearrangement joins TRBV11-2 to TRBJ1-1, with D unresolved. The CDR3 contains 13 residues. The germline V gene has CDR1 SGHAT and CDR2 FQNNGV. With 9 bases removed from V and 0 bases from J, the gap between germline ends came to 11 bases. This CDR3 reads CASLPTMNTEAFF. The CDR3 region has the DNA TGTGCCAGTTTACCTACCATGAACACTGAAGCTTTCTTT.

This chain joins TRBV20-1 and TRBJ1-4; D is perhaps TRBD1 (5 bases). The CDR3 is 11 amino acids. Between the trimmed V and J ends, which lost 7 bases and 5 bases, there was a span of 8 bases. CDR1 and CDR2 (germline): DFQATT, SNEGSKA (reference sequence). The CDR3 DNA follows: TGCAGTGTCAGGGTAAATGAAAAACTGTTTTTT. Translated: CSVRVNEKLFF.

The chain carries TRBV5-1 and TRBJ2-7; D is unclear. There are 13 residues in the CDR3. From germline, CDR1 is SGHRS and CDR2 YFSETQ. The V end was cut by 1 base, the J end by 5 bases, with 10 bases between. Here the CDR3 DNA reads TGCGCCAGCAGCTTGACTCGGGTGGACGAGCAGTACTTC. Amino acid sequence: CASSLTRVDEQYF.

The V gene is TRBV3-1, the J gene TRBJ2-5; TRBD2 is a possible D gene (6 bases). CDR3 length equals 16 residues. Germline V lookup: CDR1 LGHDT, CDR2 YNNKEL (reference sequence). Trimming cost V 1 base and J 1 base, with 13 bases left between them. CDR3 residues: CASSQVVLGGQETQYF. The DNA of the CDR3 is TGTGCCAGCAGCCAAGTAGTATTGGGGGGCCAAGAGACCCAGTACTTC.

The rearrangement links TRBV28 to TRBJ2-4, with D possibly being TRBD2 (6 bases). The length of the CDR3 is 17 residues. Germline V gene sequence: CDR1 MDHEN, CDR2 SYDVKM. V gave up 7 bases and J gave up 1 base, with 20 bases separating them. In DNA, the CDR3 is TGTGCCAGCACCCCCTCGGAGGGTTCTCGGGCCAAAAACATTCAGTACTTC. This sequence encodes CASTPSEGSRAKNIQYF.